The 25 T cell receptor beta chains reported below all come from one sample, sequenced in a study of control samples from healthy donors and cancer patients. Produced via immunoSEQ multiplex PCR; TCRdb's table is partial and in-frame only. The sample has 77,000 or so clones, 90% to 95% seen once. Material: blood. The source is a man aged 25-45 years in good health.

The gene calls are TRBV5-1 and TRBJ1-5; maybe TRBD1 (5 bases). Germline loops: CDR1 SGHRS, CDR2 YFSETQ. Trimming shortened V by 4 bases and J by 8 bases, and 16 bases separated the two germline ends. The CDR3 totals 14 residues. This CDR3 is CASSPRQTLKPQHF. CDR3 in DNA: TGCGCCAGCAGCCCTAGACAGACCCTTAAGCCCCAGCATTTT.

The V gene is TRBV27, the J gene TRBJ2-7; 9 bases align to TRBD1. The germline gives CDR1 MNHEY, CDR2 SMNVEV (reference sequence). The junction had 4 bases not matched to a gene; V was cut back by 2 bases and J by 5 bases. The CDR3 sequence is 14 residues long. The CDR3 region has the DNA TGTGCCAGCAGTTTACAAGGGACAGGGAACGAGCAGTACTTC. Its translation: CASSLQGTGNEQYF.

V gene TRBV24-1 combines with J gene TRBJ2-1; TRBD1 is a possible D gene (6 bases). Germline values: CDR1 KGHDR, CDR2 SFDVKD. The CDR3 extends over 13 amino acids. V gave up 7 bases and J gave up 11 bases, with 17 bases separating them. Written as DNA, the CDR3 is TGTGCCACCAGCGACGGACAGAACGTAAAGCAGTTCTTC. Its protein product is CATSDGQNVKQFF.

The rearrangement uses TRBV2 and TRBJ2-7; 9 positions agree with TRBD1. The CDR3 is 14 amino acids. Unmatched junction bases numbered 0, after V lost 1 base and J lost 2 bases. Germline V gives CDR1 SNHLY, CDR2 FYNNEI. CDR3 sequence reads: CASSEGQGAYEQYF. CDR3 bases: TGTGCCAGCAGTGAAGGACAGGGGGCCTACGAGCAGTACTTC.

The chain combines TRBV7-6 with TRBJ1-4, with D tentatively TRBD1 (5 bases). Trimming removed 1 base at V and 8 bases at J, with 17 bases between. The CDR3 runs 16 residues. The germline CDR1 and CDR2 sequences are SGHVS and FNYEAQ. CDR3 region: CASSLDLQAGPEKLFF. The CDR3 bases are TGTGCCAGCAGCTTAGATCTTCAGGCGGGGCCCGAAAAACTGTTTTTT.

The chain carries TRBV7-2 and TRBJ2-3; TRBD1 might be the D (6 bases). The CDR3 covers 17 residues. The germline V gene encodes CDR1 SGHTA and CDR2 FQGNSA. V lost 4 bases and J lost 1, with 18 bases in between. Here the CDR3 reads CASSSRTRGWGTDTQYF. The DNA for the CDR3 is TGTGCCAGCAGCTCCCGTACAAGGGGGTGGGGCACAGATACGCAGTATTTT.

The chain combines TRBV7-9 with TRBJ2-7; TRBD2 matches at 7 bases. The germline V gene has CDR1 SEHNR and CDR2 FQNEAQ (reference sequence). The ends lost 1 base at V and 3 bases at J; junction bases unmatched: 6. This CDR3 comprises 15 residues. The CDR3 DNA is TGTGCCAGCAGCTTAGGGGAGGGGACCTACTACGAGCAGTACTTC. Residues: CASSLGEGTYYEQYF.

V gene TRBV5-6 combines with J gene TRBJ2-3; 7 bases map to TRBD1. V lost 7 bases to trimming and J lost 0 bases; unmatched junction nucleotides: 5. Germline values: CDR1 SGHDT, CDR2 YYEEEE. The CDR3 loop spans 14 amino acids. CDR3 bases: TGTGCCAGCTTTTGGGGACAGAGCACAGATACGCAGTATTTT. It codes for CASFWGQSTDTQYF.

The count of this clone is one. The rearrangement joins TRBV6-1 to TRBJ1-1, with 7 bases aligning to TRBD1. Germline V gene sequence: CDR1 MNHNS, CDR2 SASEGT. The CDR3 is 15 amino acids. With V trimmed by 2 bases and J by 2 bases, 5 bases remained unmatched. The DNA for the CDR3 is TGTGCCAGCAGTGAAACGGGACAGAAAAACACTGAAGCTTTCTTT. Translation: CASSETGQKNTEAFF.

The chain joins TRBV28 to TRBJ1-2; weak D call: TRBD1 (5 bases). This CDR3 spans 15 amino acids. The V gene lost 2 bases and the J gene lost 3 bases, with 13 bases spanning the gap. The germline CDR1 and CDR2 sequences are MDHEN and SYDVKM. The CDR3 region has the DNA TGTGCCAGCAGTTTAACAGGAGGGCGGGACTATGGCTACACCTTC. Its translation: CASSLTGGRDYGYTF.

This chain connects TRBV10-1 to TRBJ2-1, with a weak D call TRBD1 (6 bases). Trimming pared 3 bases from V and 0 bases from J, leaving 12 bases between. CDR1 and CDR2 (germline): WNHNN, SYGVQD (reference sequence). This CDR3 spans 16 amino acids. This CDR3 is CASSEAQGSSYNEQFF. CDR3 nucleotide sequence: TGCGCCAGCAGTGAAGCACAGGGAAGCTCCTACAATGAGCAGTTCTTC.

This chain links TRBV2 with TRBJ1-2; no clear D gene. This CDR3 comprises 12 residues. Trimming cost V 7 bases and J 4 bases, with 10 bases left between them. CDR1 is SNHLY, CDR2 FYNNEI, per germline. The CDR3 reads CASNPDRYGYTF. The CDR3 DNA reads TGTGCCAGCAATCCAGACCGCTATGGCTACACCTTC.

The chain is built from TRBV3-1 (or the pseudogene TRBV3-2) and TRBJ1-6; D gene unclear. Trimming shortened V by 1 base and J by 7 bases, and 8 bases separated the two germline ends. The CDR3 extends over 14 amino acids. Germline assignment: CDR1 LGHDT and CDR2 YNNKEL (reference sequence). CDR3: CASSQVGFNSPLHF. The CDR3 region has the DNA TGTGCCAGCAGCCAAGTGGGGTTCAATTCACCCCTCCACTTT.

V gene TRBV5-1 combines with J gene TRBJ1-3; TRBD1 might be the D (5 bases). CDR1 and CDR2 from the germline V gene are SGHRS and YFSETQ. The CDR3 runs to 15 residues. The germline V and J ends were trimmed by 4 bases and 0 bases, with 11 bases remaining between them. This CDR3 reads CASSADGHSGNTIYF. DNA of the CDR3: TGCGCCAGCAGCGCGGACGGACACTCTGGAAACACCATATATTTT.

This CDR3 reads CASSQVIAREQYF. The CDR3 DNA reads as TGCGCCAGCAGCCAAGTCATTGCCAGGGAGCAGTACTTC. The chain combines TRBV4-3 with TRBJ2-7; no clear D gene. Trimming took 1 base from V and 7 from J, leaving 11 bases between them. CDR1 is LGHNA, CDR2 YSLEER, per germline. This CDR3 contains 13 residues.

The chain has TRBV6-2 or TRBV6-3 and TRBJ2-5; D unresolved. The CDR3 spans 12 residues. Germline CDR1 and CDR2: MNHEY and SVGEGT. V shed 6 bases and J shed 2 bases, with 7 bases lying between them. This CDR3 reads CASSHRQETQYF. DNA of the CDR3: TGTGCCAGCAGCCACAGACAAGAGACCCAGTACTTC.

V is TRBV28 and J is TRBJ2-7; 10 nucleotides line up with TRBD2. The CDR3 contains 17 residues. V lost 1 base and J lost 0; bases outside the gene matches: 6. Germline loops: CDR1 MDHEN, CDR2 SYDVKM. This CDR3 reads CASSLSPSGSSSYEQYF. The DNA for the CDR3 is TGTGCCAGCAGTTTATCCCCTAGCGGGAGCAGCTCCTACGAGCAGTACTTC.

The chain has TRBV20-1 and TRBJ2-5, with D maybe TRBD1 (7 bases). Trimming removed 6 bases from V and 9 bases from J, with 14 bases in between. This CDR3 region has 11 residues. Per germline, CDR1 DFQATT and CDR2 SNEGSKA (reference sequence). DNA of the CDR3: TGCAGTGCGGACCCCAGGGGGGCCCAGTACTTC. It yields the protein CSADPRGAQYF.

V is TRBV18 and J is TRBJ2-2; D is unclear. Looked up from germline, CDR1 is KGHSH and CDR2 is LQKENI. This CDR3 comprises 16 residues. Trimming cost V 1 base and J 2 bases, with 11 bases left between them. This CDR3 reads CASSPRVGFNTGELFF. CDR3 coding DNA: TGTGCCAGCTCACCACGGGTGGGGTTTAACACCGGGGAGCTGTTTTTT.

This chain joins TRBV28 and TRBJ2-7, with a tentative D call TRBD1 (6 bases). The V end was cut by 5 bases, the J end by 3 bases, with 14 bases between. CDR3 length: 14 residues. Germline CDR1 MDHEN, CDR2 SYDVKM. Written as DNA, the CDR3 is TGTGCCAGCAGTATTCCCGGGACACACTACGAGCAGTACTTC. Protein product: CASSIPGTHYEQYF.

This rearrangement joins TRBV10-3 to TRBJ2-1; TRBD2 is a possible D gene (5 bases). This CDR3 spans 14 amino acids. The germline CDR1 and CDR2 sequences are ENHRY and SYGVKD. Between the trimmed V and J ends, which lost 7 bases and 2 bases, there was a span of 12 bases. The CDR3 here is CAITGEGAYNEQFF. DNA for the CDR3: TGTGCCATCACGGGCGAGGGAGCCTACAATGAGCAGTTCTTC.

This clone has a single count. The chain carries TRBV9 and TRBJ1-5, with D unresolved. The germline V and J ends were trimmed by 0 bases and 3 bases, with 10 bases remaining between them. The CDR3 has 15 residues. Germline CDR1 reads SGDLS; CDR2 reads YYNGEE. The CDR3 DNA sequence: TGTGCCAGCAGCGTAGGGCCCTTCCCCAATCAGCCCCAGCATTTT. Encoded protein: CASSVGPFPNQPQHF.

The CDR3 coding sequence is TGCGCCAGCAGTGAACGGGGAGATACCTACAATGAGCAGTTCTTC. Its protein is CASSERGDTYNEQFF. The chain couples TRBV10-1 to TRBJ2-1; possibly TRBD2 for D (5 bases). Trimming took off 3 bases at V and 2 bases at J, with 11 bases between the two ends. Germline CDR1 is WNHNN and CDR2 is SYGVQD (reference sequence). The length of the CDR3 is 15 residues.

To note about this clone: Other nucleotide sequences from this sample produce the same CDR3. The J gene is TRBJ1-2, the V gene TRBV24-1, with D possibly TRBD1 on 5 matching bases. V lost 0 bases and J lost 4, with 8 bases in between. The CDR3 has 14 residues. Germline V gene data show CDR1 as KGHDR and CDR2 as SFDVKD. This CDR3 reads CATSDLQGVYGYTF. The CDR3 DNA sequence: TGTGCCACCAGTGATTTGCAAGGGGTCTATGGCTACACCTTC.

V usage is TRBV7-9 and J usage is TRBJ1-1, with a weak D call TRBD1 (6 bases). Germline V gene lookup returns CDR1 SEHNR and CDR2 FQNEAQ (reference sequence). The CDR3 contains 13 residues. The V end was cut by 3 bases, the J end by 1 base, with 6 bases between. The CDR3 reads CASSLDRNTEAFF. In nucleotides, the CDR3 is TGTGCCAGCAGCTTGGACAGGAACACTGAAGCTTTCTTT.